This entry concerns a single T cell receptor (beta chain). This table comes from immunoSEQ multiplex PCR, and its TCRdb copy is limited to in-frame clones, with some not included. The table records 200,000 to 250,000 clones, 83% of them present only once. This sample was taken from a study of blood T cell repertoires in COVID-19. This CDR3 contains 13 residues. Germline V gene data show CDR1 as SGHRS and CDR2 as YFSETQ. Trimming stripped 0 bases from V and 3 bases from J, with 6 bases between. Sequences were obtained from peripheral blood. V and J are TRBV5-1 and TRBJ1-1, with D perhaps TRBD1 (5 bases). This clonotype originated in a woman aged 70-85 years with active or convalescent COVID-19. The CDR3 region has the DNA TGCGCCAGCAGCTTGGGGGGCCACACTGAAGCTTTCTTT. Translating it yields CASSLGGHTEAFF.